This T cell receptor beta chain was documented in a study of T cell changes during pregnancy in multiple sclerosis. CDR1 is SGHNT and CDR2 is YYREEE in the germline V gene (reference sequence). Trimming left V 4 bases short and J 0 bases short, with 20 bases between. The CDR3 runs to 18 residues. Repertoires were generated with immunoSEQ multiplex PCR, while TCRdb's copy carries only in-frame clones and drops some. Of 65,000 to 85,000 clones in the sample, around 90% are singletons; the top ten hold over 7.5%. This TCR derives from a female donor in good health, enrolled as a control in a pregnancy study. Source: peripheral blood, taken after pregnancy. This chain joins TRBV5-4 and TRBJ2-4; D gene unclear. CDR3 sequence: CASSPRLQGEIAKNIQYF. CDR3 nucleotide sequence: TGTGCCAGCAGCCCTAGATTACAAGGAGAGATAGCCAAAAACATTCAGTACTTC.